This paragraph reports one TCR beta chain. Its antigen is not yet known. Base quality data are lacking; no much larger clone is found one base away. TCRbeta CDR3 regions were profiled with the immunoSEQ Assay using bias-controlled multiplex PCR amplification of genomic DNA. Regarding the original processing steps: To quantify the absolute abundance of each unique TCRbeta CDR3 region, the sequences were collapsed and filtered. Differential abundance was tested with two models: a binomial (Fisher-equivalent) model and a beta-binomial model that adds time-dependent variance fitted from healthy donors. Clones with fewer than 5 combined templates were excluded, and clones with Benjamini-Hochberg FDR below 0.01 were called differentially abundant. The form v = (b*log(k)+a)^2 was used to model beta-binomial variance as a function of total template count across the two samples. The table was pulled from immuneACCESS by TCRdb, which kept in-frame rearrangements only. Such tables lose some clones; where checked, under half of the loss comes from unresolved V genes, and the rest has no known cause. Clone size and the V and J calls come from that table; the DNA yielded D and trimming. The sample table shows 90,000 or so clones, and approximately 90% are seen once. Together, the top ten hold under 20% of the sample.

The source of the sample is a study of identifying expanded T cells in peripheral blood (dated 2019 in TCRdb). In the study overall: Technical replicates were generated by sequencing separate aliquots of the same genomic DNA pool, with four replicates compared pairwise. General findings and caveats noted by the study authors: About 1.1 differentially abundant clones were flagged by the binomial model between technical replicates, whereas about 16 and 20 were flagged over approximately two weeks and four weeks, respectively. Across all healthy-donor time intervals, the beta-binomial model significantly lowered both the number of clones called differentially abundant and the false-positive rate. The authors expected that biological variance in healthy repertoires might rise further over much longer intervals, such as months to years. In all healthy donors, the variance in clone template counts between samples taken roughly 14 days apart rose significantly as total template count increased.

Taken from cysteine to phenylalanine, the CDR3 has 13 residues. The CDR3 DNA has 39 bases and is translated from base 1. The V and J ends are trimmed by 4 bases and 4 bases, leaving 10 bases between them. CDR1 and CDR2, looked up from the germline V gene, are SQVTM and ANQGSEA. No immune events such as infections were documented for the healthy donors during the collection period. To calibrate time-dependent variance in a beta-binomial model of T-cell clone differential abundance, blood repertoires from healthy donors were used as a training cohort. The training cohort comprised roughly 10 healthy donors, 3 female and 7 male. The donors were between roughly 29 and 65 years old, with an average age of around 42 years. Whole blood from each healthy donor was obtained from a commercial supplier and was collected at three time points 2 to 3 weeks apart. For immunosequencing, genomic DNA was extracted from whole blood that had not been sorted.

This clonotype was sampled from a person aged 18 to 75 in good health. Sequenced: blood. The V gene is TRBV29-1 and the J gene is TRBJ2-2; the D call could be TRBD1 or TRBD2, with each sharing 5 bases. The DNA sequence reads TGCAGCGTTGGAGGGGTAGGCACCGGGGAGCTGTTTTTT. Its protein product is CSVGGVGTGELFF.